Given below is one TCR beta chain in context. This sample is part of a study of STAT5B mutations in CD4+ large granular lymphocyte leukemia. The V gene lost 7 bases and the J gene lost 6 bases, with 15 bases spanning the gap. CDR1 is SNHLY, CDR2 FYNNEI, per germline. The CDR3 covers 13 residues. Produced via immunoSEQ multiplex PCR; TCRdb's table is partial and in-frame only. Among some 35,000 clones listed, around 88% were seen once. The receptor was derived from a human donor in good health. The specimen was CD4+ T cells from blood buffy coats. The chain is built from TRBV2 and TRBJ1-2; D remains ambiguous. CDR3 in DNA: TGTGCCAGCAAGCTACAGCCCGCGGATGGCTACACCTTC. Protein: CASKLQPADGYTF.